Presented here are 31 T cell receptor beta chains from one specimen sequenced in a study of blood T cell repertoires in COVID-19. Profiled with immunoSEQ multiplex PCR; TCRdb holds only in-frame clones, not every one. The sample carries about 170,000 clones, approximately 79% recorded once. Sequencing was done on a sample of peripheral blood. The receptors shown here come from a woman of 80 years or more with acute or convalescent COVID-19.

The chain combines TRBV19 with TRBJ2-5; TRBD2 is a possible D gene (5 bases). The CDR3 has 13 residues. Germline CDR1 and CDR2: LNHDA and SQIVND (reference sequence). Between the trimmed V and J ends, which lost 6 bases and 1 base, there was a span of 9 bases. The CDR3 protein is CASSARVQETQYF. The CDR3, as DNA: TGTGCCAGTAGCGCGAGGGTCCAAGAGACCCAGTACTTC.

This chain uses TRBV19 with TRBJ2-7; 7 bases are a match to TRBD2. The V and J ends lost 1 base and 6 bases, in that order; junction bases with no gene match: 3. The CDR3 is made up of 13 amino acids. CDR1 and CDR2 from the germline V gene are LNHDA and SQIVND (reference sequence). The CDR3 nucleotides are TGTGCCAGTAGTATAGTCTGGGAGGGCGAGCAGTACTTC. It encodes CASSIVWEGEQYF.

The chain couples TRBV28 to TRBJ1-4, with 9 bases identical to TRBD1. V trimming: 5 bases; J trimming: 5 bases; junction bases outside the gene matches: 9. This CDR3 contains 16 residues. Germline V gene lookup returns CDR1 MDHEN and CDR2 SYDVKM. CDR3 DNA sequence: TGTGCCAGCAGTCCCCCAACAGGGGGCGCGAATGAAAAACTGTTTTTT. It encodes CASSPPTGGANEKLFF. Drawing the rest from reference TRBV28 and TRBJ1-4, the complete variable domain is DVKVTQSSRYLVKRTGEKVFLECVQDMDHENMFWYRQDPGLGLRLIYFSYDVKMKEKGDIPEGYSVSREKKERFSLILESASTNQTSMYLCASSPPTGGANEKLFFGSGTQLSVL.

V is TRBV2 and J is TRBJ1-1, with D possibly being TRBD1 (5 bases). Per germline, CDR1 SNHLY and CDR2 FYNNEI. Trimming removed 3 bases from V and 1 base from J, with 15 bases in between. The CDR3 runs 16 residues. The CDR3 nucleotides are TGTGCCAGCAGTGACCGCCTGTCCAGGGCGAACACTGAAGCTTTCTTT. Protein: CASSDRLSRANTEAFF.

The chain combines TRBV5-1 with TRBJ1-5; TRBD1 aligns across 9 bases. CDR3 size: 15 residues. Trimming removed 0 bases from V and 9 bases from J; junction bases left unmatched: 7. In germline, CDR1 is SGHRS, CDR2 YFSETQ. In DNA, the CDR3 is TGCGCCAGCAGCTTGGGGGACAGGGAGGTATCGCCCCAGCATTTT. It translates to CASSLGDREVSPQHF.

The V and J genes are TRBV5-1 and TRBJ2-1; TRBD2 matches at 7 bases. V shed 2 bases, J shed 2 bases, and the junction held 13 bases outside the gene matches. This CDR3 spans 18 amino acids. In germline, CDR1 is SGHRS, CDR2 YFSETQ. The CDR3 sequence: CASSLTNFGLGAYNEQFF. DNA of the CDR3: TGCGCCAGCAGCTTAACGAACTTCGGACTAGGCGCCTACAATGAGCAGTTCTTC.

The chain has TRBV7-8 and TRBJ1-2, with D unresolved. Germline CDR1 is SGHVS and CDR2 is FQNEAQ. V lost 2 bases, J lost 6 bases, and 7 bases lay in between. The CDR3 has 12 amino acids. DNA for the CDR3: TGTGCCAGCAGCTTATACCAGGATGGCTACACCTTC. This encodes CASSLYQDGYTF.

The V gene is TRBV10-2, the J gene TRBJ2-7; tentative D call: TRBD1 (5 bases). V was clipped by 6 bases and J by 2 bases, with 17 bases between them. This CDR3 region has 15 residues. CDR1 and CDR2 (germline): WSHSY, SAAADI. As DNA, the CDR3 is TGCGCCAGCAGCGATATAGTAGACAGTACCTACGAGCAGTACTTC. Translating gives CASSDIVDSTYEQYF.

This rearrangement joins TRBV18 to TRBJ2-1; tentatively, D is TRBD1 (6 bases). Germline V gene sequence: CDR1 KGHSH, CDR2 LQKENI. Trimming pared 2 bases from V and 4 bases from J, leaving 15 bases between. The CDR3 consists of 16 residues. This CDR3 reads CASSPGIRGRYNEQFF. In DNA, the CDR3 is TGTGCCAGCTCACCAGGGATCAGGGGCCGATACAATGAGCAGTTCTTC.

The chain joins TRBV10-1 to TRBJ1-1; possibly TRBD1 for D (6 bases). Looked up from germline, CDR1 is WNHNN and CDR2 is SYGVQD (reference sequence). Trimming took off 4 bases at V and 5 bases at J, with 14 bases between the two ends. CDR3 length: 14 amino acids. The DNA of the CDR3 is TGCGCCAGCAGTGTACAGGGATTTCCAACTGAAGCTTTCTTT. It encodes CASSVQGFPTEAFF.

This clone was seen only a few times. The rearrangement joins TRBV5-1 to TRBJ2-7; tentative D call: TRBD2 (5 bases). The CDR3 totals 11 residues. Trimming cost V 6 bases and J 3 bases, with 7 bases left between them. CDR1 is SGHRS and CDR2 is YFSETQ in the germline V gene. In DNA, the CDR3 is TGCGCCAGCAAGGACTTCTACGAGCAGTACTTC. Amino acids: CASKDFYEQYF.

The chain uses TRBV19 and TRBJ2-2, with 14 positions matching TRBD2. This CDR3 contains 16 residues. With V trimmed by 7 bases and J by 7 bases, 8 bases remained unmatched. Germline CDR1 is LNHDA and CDR2 is SQIVND (reference sequence). The CDR3 DNA reads as TGTGCCAGTAAGAGTCAGGGACTAGCGGGAGTCGGGGAGCTGTTTTTT. Translating gives CASKSQGLAGVGELFF.

The gene calls are TRBV11-3 and TRBJ2-5, with 7 bases aligning to TRBD1. This CDR3 comprises 15 residues. V shed 6 bases and J 2 bases; nucleotides not matched to a gene: 9. Looked up from germline, CDR1 is SGHNT and CDR2 is YENEEA. This chain's CDR3 is CASSPRDSIQETQYF. The CDR3 nucleotides are TGTGCCAGCAGTCCCCGGGACAGTATTCAAGAGACCCAGTACTTC. The whole variable domain, filled in from reference TRBV11-3 and TRBJ2-5, reads EAGVVQSPRYKIIEKKQPVAFWCNPISGHNTLYWYLQNLGQGPELLIRYENEEAVDDSQLPKDRFSAERLKGVDSTLKIQPAELGDSAVYLCASSPRDSIQETQYFGPGTRLLVL.

The chain combines TRBV2 with TRBJ2-3; no firm D call. Germline V gene data show CDR1 as SNHLY and CDR2 as FYNNEI. The ends were cut back, 3 bases at V and 2 bases at J, with 12 bases in the middle. The CDR3 runs to 15 residues. The CDR3 reads CASSDHILHTDTQYF. The CDR3 DNA is TGTGCCAGCAGTGATCACATTCTTCACACAGATACGCAGTATTTT.

V gene TRBV28 combines with J gene TRBJ1-6, with D maybe TRBD1 (5 bases). V lost 4 bases and J 7 bases, leaving 14 bases between the germline ends. The germline CDR1 and CDR2 sequences are MDHEN and SYDVKM. CDR3 length equals 15 residues. The CDR3 DNA reads TGTGCCAGCAGTTCCCAGGGACTTCGGAATTCACCCCTCCACTTT. Its translation is CASSSQGLRNSPLHF.

The rearrangement joins TRBV6-2 or TRBV6-3 to TRBJ2-2, with a tentative D call TRBD2 (5 bases). CDR3 length: 14 residues. Trimming removed 5 bases from V and 0 bases from J, with 7 bases in between. Germline V gives CDR1 MNHEY, CDR2 SVGEGT. The CDR3: CASSNSANTGELFF. DNA of the CDR3: TGTGCCAGCAGTAATAGCGCGAACACCGGGGAGCTGTTTTTT.

A single count supports this clone. The V and J genes are TRBV5-4 and TRBJ2-1; TRBD1 matches at 7 bases. CDR1 SGHNT and CDR2 YYREEE come from the germline V gene (reference sequence). J was trimmed by 6 bases and V by 4 bases; bases with no gene match: 7. The CDR3 has 14 amino acids. In DNA form, the CDR3 reads TGTGCCAGCAGCATGGGACAGAGTCCCAATGAGCAGTTCTTC. Translation gives CASSMGQSPNEQFF. The whole variable domain, remainder taken from reference TRBV5-4 and TRBJ2-1, is ETGVTQSPTHLIKTRGQQVTLRCSSQSGHNTVSWYQQALGQGPQFIFQYYREEENGRGNFPPRFSGLQFPNYSSELNVNALELDDSALYLCASSMGQSPNEQFFGPGTRLTVL.

V usage is TRBV27 and J usage is TRBJ1-6; no firm D call. The CDR3 contains 15 residues. V lost 2 bases and J lost 9, with 14 bases in between. CDR1 is MNHEY and CDR2 is SMNVEV in the germline V gene (reference sequence). In nucleotides, the CDR3 is TGTGCCAGCAGTTTAAGTACGGGAAGCGGTTCACCCCTCCACTTT. As protein: CASSLSTGSGSPLHF.

This sequence joins TRBV28 and TRBJ2-3; 9 bases map to TRBD2. This CDR3 contains 13 residues. Germline loops: CDR1 MDHEN, CDR2 SYDVKM. V dropped 5 bases and J dropped 10; count of bases not matched to a gene: 7. The CDR3 bases are TGTGCCAGCAGTACGGCGGGAGGGCGCGCGCAGTATTTT. Translating gives CASSTAGGRAQYF.

In its sample, this clone was seen once. V and J are TRBV29-1 and TRBJ2-7; 11 bases align to TRBD1. The junction had 5 bases not matched to a gene; V was cut back by 7 bases and J by 3 bases. CDR3 size: 13 residues. CDR1 is SQVTM, CDR2 ANQGSEA, per germline. The CDR3 protein is CSAGGQGDYEQYF. The CDR3 nucleotides are TGCAGCGCCGGGGGACAGGGGGACTACGAGCAGTACTTC.

This clone was observed a handful of times. The chain recombines TRBV28 with TRBJ2-7, with 12 nucleotides matching TRBD1. Trimming removed 4 bases from V and 5 bases from J; junction bases left unmatched: 6. This CDR3 spans 15 amino acids. Germline assignment: CDR1 MDHEN and CDR2 SYDVKM. The CDR3 loop is CASSSPGTGGNEQYF. CDR3 bases: TGTGCCAGCAGTTCCCCCGGGACAGGGGGCAACGAGCAGTACTTC.

This chain uses TRBV27 with TRBJ2-7; D perhaps matches TRBD2 (7 bases). Deletions cut 11 bases from V and 4 bases from J, with 18 bases between. CDR1 is MNHEY and CDR2 is SMNVEV in the germline V gene (reference sequence). The CDR3 loop spans 13 amino acids. The CDR3 DNA follows: TGTGCCTCCGGGGAGGGGGTTAGGTACGAGCAGTACTTC. Translating it yields CASGEGVRYEQYF.

V is TRBV6-5 and J is TRBJ2-3, with 10 nucleotides matching TRBD2. V shed 6 bases and J 5 bases; nucleotides not matched to a gene: 5. This CDR3 has 14 residues. The germline gives CDR1 MNHEY, CDR2 SVGAGI. DNA for the CDR3: TGTGCCAGCAGAAAGCGGGAGGGTCTAGATACGCAGTATTTT. It translates to CASRKREGLDTQYF.

This sequence joins TRBV27 and TRBJ2-1, with D possibly being TRBD2 (7 bases). The CDR3 covers 16 residues. V was clipped by 5 bases and J by 3 bases, with 17 bases between them. The germline gives CDR1 MNHEY, CDR2 SMNVEV (reference sequence). CDR3 nucleotides: TGTGCCAGCAGTCCTGGGGGGGGCTGGAGCTACAATGAGCAGTTCTTC. The encoded protein is CASSPGGGWSYNEQFF.

CDR3 sequence reads: CASRAPGTEAFF. The DNA for the CDR3 is TGTGCCAGCAGAGCTCCGGGTACTGAAGCTTTCTTT. The chain employs TRBV6-5 and TRBJ1-1; no firm D call. This CDR3 comprises 12 residues. Per the germline V gene, CDR1 is MNHEY and CDR2 is SVGAGI. V lost 6 bases to trimming and J lost 5 bases, with 10 bases between them.

There are a few counts of this clone. The chain couples TRBV30 to TRBJ1-2; D possibly corresponds to TRBD1 (6 bases). Germline V gene data show CDR1 as GTSNPN and CDR2 as SVGIG (reference sequence). This CDR3 spans 13 amino acids. The V end lost 5 bases, the J end lost 4 bases, and 14 bases lay between the germline ends. CDR3 sequence reads: CAWSPGQIYGYTF. The CDR3, as DNA: TGTGCCTGGTCCCCCGGACAGATCTATGGCTACACCTTC.

The chain has TRBV29-1 and TRBJ1-6; possible D gene TRBD1, 6 bases. CDR1 and CDR2 from the germline V gene are SQVTM and ANQGSEA. V lost 5 bases, J lost 7 bases, and 12 bases lay in between. CDR3 length: 13 amino acids. The CDR3 sequence: CSVMTGRNSPLHF. The CDR3 DNA follows: TGCAGCGTTATGACAGGAAGGAATTCACCCCTCCACTTT. Combining the CDR3 with reference TRBV29-1 and TRBJ1-6 gives the whole variable domain SAVISQKPSRDICQRGTSLTIQCQVDSQVTMMFWYRQQPGQSLTLIATANQGSEATYESGFVIDKFPISRPNLTFSTLTVSNMSPEDSSIYLCSVMTGRNSPLHFGNGTRLTVT.

The chain recombines TRBV6-1 with TRBJ2-5; 8 nucleotides agree with TRBD2. The ends lost 2 bases at V and 5 bases at J; junction bases unmatched: 13. The CDR3 is 17 amino acids. Germline V gives CDR1 MNHNS, CDR2 SASEGT. For the CDR3, the DNA is TGTGCCAGCAGTGAAAGCGGGAGTATGGGGGGTTTTGAGACCCAGTACTTC. Translating it yields CASSESGSMGGFETQYF.

The J gene is TRBJ2-7, the V gene TRBV7-9; 14 positions agree with TRBD2. V shed 4 bases and J 6 bases; nucleotides not matched to a gene: 5. The CDR3 is 15 amino acids. Germline CDR1 and CDR2: SEHNR and FQNEAQ (reference sequence). The CDR3 loop is CASSSGTSGRVEQYF. The DNA of the CDR3 is TGTGCCAGCAGCTCGGGGACTAGCGGGAGAGTCGAGCAGTACTTC. The full variable domain, completed using reference TRBV7-9 and TRBJ2-7, is DTGVSQNPRHKITKRGQNVTFRCDPISEHNRLYWYRQTLGQGPEFLTYFQNEAQLEKSRLLSDRFSAERPKGSFSTLEIQRTEQGDSAMYLCASSSGTSGRVEQYFGPGTRLTVT.

This clone was recorded once. The chain is built from TRBV7-2 and TRBJ2-7, with D possibly being TRBD2 (6 bases). Germline-derived CDR1 and CDR2 are SGHTA and FQGNSA. V shed 5 bases and J shed 2 bases, with 16 bases lying between them. This CDR3 comprises 15 residues. The CDR3 region has the DNA TGTGCCAGCAGCCTGGCGCGGGACGCGACCTACGAGCAGTACTTC. Amino acids: CASSLARDATYEQYF.

This clone was recorded only once. The CDR3 sequence: CASSFASGSSYEQYF. In nucleotides, the CDR3 is TGTGCCAGCAGTTTTGCTAGCGGGAGCTCCTACGAGCAGTACTTC. This sequence joins TRBV28 and TRBJ2-7; 10 bases map to TRBD2. CDR1 is MDHEN, CDR2 SYDVKM, per germline. V was clipped by 3 bases and J by 0 bases; unmatched bases: 2. The CDR3 is made up of 15 amino acids.